The clone carrying this T cell receptor (beta chain) was observed a few times. The antigen is unknown. This entry comes from a study of response to subunit inactivated influenza vaccine. TCRdb used MiXCR to reprocess the RT-PCR reads, holding one entry per CDR3 protein. Here the sample spans 400,000 to 550,000 distinct CDR3 sequences, 25% being singletons. Study outcomes and limitations: T cells newly recruited by each seasonal influenza vaccination are few, the authors suggested.

From germline, CDR1 is LGHDT and CDR2 YNNKEL (reference sequence). This CDR3 is 13 amino acids long. Between the trimmed V and J ends, which lost 3 bases and 13 bases, there was a span of 15 bases. This chain joins TRBV3-1 and TRBJ2-2; D not resolved. Sequenced material: CD4+ T cells sorted from PBMCs, taken approximately 5 days after vaccination. The receptor was derived from a man aged 45-65 years who received an inactivated influenza vaccine. The CDR3 nucleotides read TGTGCCAGCAGCCACAGGATTAGGAGTGGGCTGTTTTTT. Protein product: CASSHRIRSGLFF.